Below, 29 T cell receptor beta chains from the same sample are listed, as sequenced in a study of T cell responses to AZD1222 COVID-19 vaccine. TCRdb's copy holds only in-frame clones and misses some; the assay was immunoSEQ multiplex PCR. The sample shows about 18,000 clones, roughly 91% of them seen only once. Source: peripheral blood, taken 28 days after the second AZD1222 dose. The receptors were gathered from an adult who received the AZD1222 COVID-19 vaccine.

This chain uses TRBV25-1 with TRBJ2-5; possible D gene TRBD1, 6 bases. Per the germline V gene, CDR1 is MGHDK and CDR2 is SYGVNS. This CDR3 contains 16 residues. The V and J ends lost 5 bases and 1 base respectively, with 17 bases between them. This chain's CDR3 is CASSLHSPGAQETQYF. The CDR3 DNA reads as TGTGCCAGCAGTCTCCATTCCCCAGGGGCCCAAGAGACCCAGTACTTC. The variable domain in full, with the rest retrieved from reference TRBV25-1 and TRBJ2-5, is EADIYQTPRYLVIGTGKKITLECSQTMGHDKMYWYQQDPGMELHLIHYSYGVNSTEKGDLSSESTVSRIRTEHFPLTLESARPSHTSQYLCASSLHSPGAQETQYFGPGTRLLVL.

The V and J genes are TRBV9 and TRBJ2-1; the match to TRBD2 covers 11 bases. V shed 3 bases and J 6 bases; nucleotides not matched to a gene: 2. Germline assignment: CDR1 SGDLS and CDR2 YYNGEE. This CDR3 spans 14 amino acids. CDR3 bases: TGTGCCAGCAGCGCGGGACTAGCGGTCAATGAGCAGTTCTTC. This encodes CASSAGLAVNEQFF.

The V call is TRBV5-1, the J call TRBJ1-3; TRBD1 aligns across 8 bases. CDR1 SGHRS and CDR2 YFSETQ come from the germline V gene. There are 15 residues in the CDR3. The V segment lost 4 bases and the J segment 4 bases; nucleotides outside the gene matches: 7. In DNA, the CDR3 is TGCGCCAGCAGCCCGGACAGGGCGCGAGGAAACACCATATATTTT. It translates to CASSPDRARGNTIYF.

The CDR3 is CASRREVQYEQYV. The CDR3, as DNA: TGTGCCAGCCGAAGGGAGGTGCAGTACGAGCAGTACGTC. V is TRBV6-5 and J is TRBJ2-7; possibly TRBD2 for D (6 bases). V dropped 8 bases and J dropped 4 bases, with 15 bases sitting between them. The CDR3 consists of 13 residues. The germline V gene has CDR1 MNHEY and CDR2 SVGAGI.

A few counts support this clone. This chain connects TRBV10-2 to TRBJ2-5; 9 nucleotides agree with TRBD2. Looked up from germline, CDR1 is WSHSY and CDR2 is SAAADI. The V segment lost 5 bases and the J segment 3 bases; nucleotides outside the gene matches: 1. CDR3 length equals 13 residues. CDR3 nucleotide sequence: TGCGCCAGCAGTAGGACTAGCGAAGAGACCCAGTACTTC. Its translation is CASSRTSEETQYF.

This chain uses TRBV29-1 with TRBJ2-5; D perhaps matches TRBD1 (6 bases). CDR1 and CDR2 from the germline V gene are SQVTM and ANQGSEA. The CDR3 sequence is 14 residues long. V lost 3 bases, J lost 2 bases, and 13 bases lay in between. The CDR3 DNA reads as TGCAGCGTTGACTGGGACAATCTACAAGAGACCCAGTACTTC. Protein: CSVDWDNLQETQYF.

This rearrangement joins TRBV6-1 to TRBJ2-1; possibly TRBD1 for D (7 bases). Germline assignment: CDR1 MNHNS and CDR2 SASEGT. The CDR3 consists of 16 residues. V lost 2 bases, J lost 7 bases, and 18 bases lay in between. CDR3 in amino acids: CASSERLRGTANEQFF. The CDR3 bases are TGTGCCAGCAGTGAAAGGCTTCGCGGGACAGCTAATGAGCAGTTCTTC.

The V call is TRBV3-1 (or the pseudogene TRBV3-2), the J call TRBJ2-1; 9 nucleotides line up with TRBD2. CDR1 is LGHDT and CDR2 is YNNKEL in the germline V gene (reference sequence). This CDR3 comprises 16 residues. V shed 4 bases, J shed 7 bases, and the junction held 11 bases outside the gene matches. This CDR3 is CASSPPGPSGANEQFF. In DNA form, the CDR3 reads TGTGCCAGCAGCCCACCCGGCCCTAGCGGGGCGAATGAGCAGTTCTTC.

The rearrangement joins TRBV24-1 to TRBJ2-1, with D unclear. V was pared by 0 bases and J by 6 bases, with 20 bases between. The CDR3 has 18 residues. CDR1 and CDR2 (germline): KGHDR, SFDVKD. This chain's CDR3 is CATSDLQWVLNFGNEQFF. In nucleotides, the CDR3 is TGTGCCACCAGTGATTTGCAGTGGGTCTTAAACTTCGGCAATGAGCAGTTCTTC.

This sequence joins TRBV28 and TRBJ2-2, with 13 positions matching TRBD2. This CDR3 has 14 residues. Germline loops: CDR1 MDHEN, CDR2 SYDVKM. Trimming cost V 10 bases and J 7 bases; bases outside gene matches: 6. CDR3 sequence (DNA): TGTGCCACCCGGACTAGCGGGAGTGTCGGGGAGCTGTTTTTT. Protein sequence: CATRTSGSVGELFF.

The V call is TRBV7-2, the J call TRBJ1-2, with D perhaps TRBD1 (6 bases). The CDR3 contains 13 residues. Trimming pared 3 bases from V and 4 bases from J, leaving 9 bases between. The germline V gene encodes CDR1 SGHTA and CDR2 FQGNSA. The CDR3, as DNA: TGTGCCAGCAGCTTTCAGGGGAGCTATGGCTACACCTTC. Translation: CASSFQGSYGYTF.

V and J are TRBV19 and TRBJ2-5, with a tentative D call TRBD1 (6 bases). The CDR3 loop spans 16 amino acids. Germline V gene sequence: CDR1 LNHDA, CDR2 SQIVND (reference sequence). Trimming pared 5 bases from V and 3 bases from J, leaving 19 bases between. The DNA of the CDR3 is TGTGCCAGTAGTGCCAGACAGGAGACAACGAAAGAGACCCAGTACTTC. It codes for CASSARQETTKETQYF. The full variable domain, in which reference TRBV19 and TRBJ2-5 provide the parts outside the CDR3, is DGGITQSPKYLFRKEGQNVTLSCEQNLNHDAMYWYRQDPGQGLRLIYYSQIVNDFQKGDIAEGYSVSREKKESFPLTVTSAQKNPTAFYLCASSARQETTKETQYFGPGTRLLVL.

The V call is TRBV6-5, the J call TRBJ2-7, with 11 positions matching TRBD1. Germline V gene lookup returns CDR1 MNHEY and CDR2 SVGAGI. CDR3 length: 14 residues. Trimming at V came to 4 bases and at J to 7 bases, leaving 6 bases not matched to a gene. Here the CDR3 DNA reads TGTGCCAGCAGTTCCGGACAGGGGGCGGGGGAGCAGTACGTC. As protein: CASSSGQGAGEQYV.

The chain has TRBV6-5 and TRBJ1-6; TRBD1 is a possible D gene (5 bases). V was clipped by 6 bases and J by 3 bases, with 12 bases between them. Germline CDR1 MNHEY, CDR2 SVGAGI. The CDR3 loop spans 15 amino acids. The CDR3 is CASRTDSYYNSPLHF. The CDR3 DNA follows: TGTGCCAGCAGGACCGACAGCTACTATAATTCACCCCTCCACTTT.

This rearrangement joins TRBV5-1 to TRBJ2-5; maybe TRBD1 (6 bases). CDR1 and CDR2 from the germline V gene are SGHRS and YFSETQ. The V end lost 4 bases, the J end lost 1 base, and 14 bases lay between the germline ends. The CDR3 runs to 15 residues. The CDR3 DNA reads TGCGCCAGCAGCCAGGACAGTCCGGTCCAAGAGACCCAGTACTTC. Its translation is CASSQDSPVQETQYF.

J is TRBJ2-1 and V is TRBV18; D is undetermined. CDR3 length: 13 amino acids. Deletions cut 2 bases from V and 9 bases from J, with 11 bases between. Germline CDR1 reads KGHSH; CDR2 reads LQKENI. The CDR3 bases are TGTGCCAGCTCACCAGTGCTCACTGGTGAGCAGTTCTTC. This sequence encodes CASSPVLTGEQFF. The entire variable domain, with the rest obtained from reference TRBV18 and TRBJ2-1, is as follows: NAGVMQNPRHLVRRRGQEARLRCSPMKGHSHVYWYRQLPEEGLKFMVYLQKENIIDESGMPKERFSAEFPKEGPSILRIQQVVRGDSAAYFCASSPVLTGEQFFGPGTRLTVL.

The genes are TRBV11-3 and TRBJ2-3; D call uncertain. Trimming cost V 4 bases and J 1 base, with 0 bases left between them. Germline values: CDR1 SGHNT, CDR2 YENEEA. This CDR3 is 11 amino acids long. As DNA, the CDR3 is TGTGCCAGCAGCTGCACAGATACGCAGTATTTT. Protein product: CASSCTDTQYF.

This sequence joins TRBV6-5 and TRBJ2-1; D is possibly TRBD1 or TRBD2 (6 bases each). Germline V gene data show CDR1 as MNHEY and CDR2 as SVGAGI. The CDR3 is 15 amino acids. Trimming cost V 6 bases and J 3 bases, with 15 bases left between them. The CDR3 spells CASRKGGTLYNEQFF. The CDR3 bases are TGTGCCAGCAGAAAAGGGGGGACGCTCTACAATGAGCAGTTCTTC.

V usage is TRBV29-1 and J usage is TRBJ2-5; unclear D gene. Trimming left V 7 bases short and J 3 bases short, with 15 bases between. Germline V gene lookup returns CDR1 SQVTM and CDR2 ANQGSEA. The CDR3 length is 13 residues. CDR3 bases: TGCAGCGCTACCAACTCAGCTAAAGAGACCCAGTACTTC. Translated: CSATNSAKETQYF.

V and J are TRBV5-1 and TRBJ2-5; D is unresolved. The CDR3 has 14 amino acids. Per germline, CDR1 SGHRS and CDR2 YFSETQ. V was clipped by 0 bases and J by 2 bases, with 8 bases between them. CDR3 residues: CASSLAVGQETQYF. Here the CDR3 DNA reads TGCGCCAGCAGCTTGGCGGTCGGGCAAGAGACCCAGTACTTC.

The chain couples TRBV7-8 to TRBJ2-5, with 9 bases aligning to TRBD1. The CDR3 runs to 15 residues. J lost 4 bases, V lost 5 bases, and 8 bases had no gene match. Germline V gene lookup returns CDR1 SGHVS and CDR2 FQNEAQ. The CDR3 loop reads CASSARQGGGETQYF. Here the CDR3 DNA reads TGTGCCAGCAGCGCCCGACAGGGGGGAGGAGAGACCCAGTACTTC.

The genes are TRBV12-3 or TRBV12-4 and TRBJ1-5, with TRBD1 matching over 7 bases. Losses at the gene ends were 8 bases for V and 6 bases for J; bases not matched to a gene: 7. CDR3 length: 13 amino acids. CDR3 protein: CASSQGNSQPQHF. CDR3 nucleotide sequence: TGTGCCAGCTCACAGGGGAATAGTCAGCCCCAGCATTTT.

This clone appeared a single time. This rearrangement joins TRBV3-1 (or the pseudogene TRBV3-2) to TRBJ1-2; D gene ambiguous. Germline-derived CDR1 and CDR2 are LGHDT and YNNKEL (reference sequence). CDR3 length equals 12 residues. Trimming removed 1 base from V and 8 bases from J, with 8 bases in between. The CDR3 sequence: CASSQGLSGYTF. The CDR3, as DNA: TGTGCCAGCAGCCAAGGGTTATCCGGCTACACCTTC.

This rearrangement joins TRBV28 to TRBJ2-5, with 15 bases lining up with TRBD2. This CDR3 is built from 18 residues. The V gene end was trimmed by 3 bases and the J gene end by 5 bases; junction bases not matched to a gene: 10. Germline CDR1 is MDHEN and CDR2 is SYDVKM. CDR3 sequence reads: CASSFLRTSGGAGETQYF. The CDR3 region has the DNA TGTGCCAGCAGTTTTCTCCGGACTAGCGGGGGGGCTGGGGAGACCCAGTACTTC.

The chain combines TRBV14 with TRBJ2-3; no definite D call. This CDR3 is 15 amino acids long. CDR1 SGHDN and CDR2 FVKESK come from the germline V gene. V gave up 4 bases and J gave up 0 bases, with 11 bases separating them. The CDR3 region has the DNA TGTGCCAGCAGCCTCGCGGCCTTGAGCACAGATACGCAGTATTTT. Encoded protein: CASSLAALSTDTQYF.

The V call is TRBV10-3, the J call TRBJ2-1; 7 bases line up with TRBD2. The J segment lost 9 bases and the V segment lost 4 bases, leaving 3 bases of the junction unmatched. The germline gives CDR1 ENHRY, CDR2 SYGVKD. CDR3 length equals 12 residues. CDR3 region: CAISGGGGEQFF. For the CDR3, the DNA is TGTGCCATCAGTGGAGGCGGGGGTGAGCAGTTCTTC.

The V call is TRBV14, the J call TRBJ2-7, with unresolved D. The ends were cut back, 3 bases at V and 4 bases at J, with 7 bases in the middle. This CDR3 comprises 12 residues. Germline lookup yields CDR1 SGHDN and CDR2 FVKESK. The CDR3 protein is CASSHFDYEQYV. The CDR3 DNA reads TGTGCCAGCAGCCATTTTGATTACGAGCAGTACGTC.

CDR3 coding DNA: TGTGCCAGCAGCGTAGACGGGACTAGCGGGATGAAGCAGTACTTC. Residues: CASSVDGTSGMKQYF. The chain carries TRBV9 and TRBJ2-7, with TRBD2 matching over 13 bases. Germline loops: CDR1 SGDLS, CDR2 YYNGEE. The V segment lost 0 bases and the J segment 8 bases; nucleotides outside the gene matches: 5. The CDR3 length is 15 residues.

This sequence joins TRBV29-1 and TRBJ2-1; maybe TRBD1 (5 bases). Germline CDR1 and CDR2: SQVTM and ANQGSEA. V was pared by 6 bases and J by 0 bases, with 15 bases between. This CDR3 contains 15 residues. Written as DNA, the CDR3 is TGCAGCGTAAAAAACAGGTTGAGCTCCTACAATGAGCAGTTCTTC. Translating gives CSVKNRLSSYNEQFF.